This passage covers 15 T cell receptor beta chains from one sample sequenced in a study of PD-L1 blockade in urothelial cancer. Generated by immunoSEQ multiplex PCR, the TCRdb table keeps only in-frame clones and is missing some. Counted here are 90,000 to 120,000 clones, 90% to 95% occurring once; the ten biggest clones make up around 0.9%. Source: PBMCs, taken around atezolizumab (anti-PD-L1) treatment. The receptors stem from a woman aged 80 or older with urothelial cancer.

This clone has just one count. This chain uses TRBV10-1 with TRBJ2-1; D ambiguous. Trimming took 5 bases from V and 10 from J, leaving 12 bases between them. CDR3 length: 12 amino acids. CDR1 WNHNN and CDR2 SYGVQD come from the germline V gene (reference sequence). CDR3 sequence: CASSNRNSEQFF. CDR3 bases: TGCGCCAGCAGTAATAGAAATTCCGAGCAGTTCTTC.

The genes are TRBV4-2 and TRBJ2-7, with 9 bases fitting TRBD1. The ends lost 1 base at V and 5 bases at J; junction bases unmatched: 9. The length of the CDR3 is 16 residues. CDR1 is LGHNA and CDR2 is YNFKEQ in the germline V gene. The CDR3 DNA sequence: TGTGCCAGCAGCCAAGTAGGGACAGGGTTAGCCCACGAGCAGTACTTC. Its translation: CASSQVGTGLAHEQYF.

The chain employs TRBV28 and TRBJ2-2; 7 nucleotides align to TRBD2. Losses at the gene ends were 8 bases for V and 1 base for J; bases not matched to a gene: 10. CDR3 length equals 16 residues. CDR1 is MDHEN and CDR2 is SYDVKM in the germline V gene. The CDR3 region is CASLGGVALNTGELFF. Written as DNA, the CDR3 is TGTGCCAGCCTGGGGGGGGTAGCGTTGAACACCGGGGAGCTGTTTTTT. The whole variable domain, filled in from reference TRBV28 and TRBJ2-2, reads DVKVTQSSRYLVKRTGEKVFLECVQDMDHENMFWYRQDPGLGLRLIYFSYDVKMKEKGDIPEGYSVSREKKERFSLILESASTNQTSMYLCASLGGVALNTGELFFGEGSRLTVL.

CDR3 coding DNA: TGTGCCAGCAGCGCCCCTGGGGGGAGTAGCAATCAGCCCCAGCATTTT. Translating it yields CASSAPGGSSNQPQHF. The chain couples TRBV7-9 to TRBJ1-5; D is possibly TRBD1 (5 bases). This CDR3 spans 16 amino acids. Trimming removed 5 bases at V and 0 bases at J, with 14 bases between. In germline, CDR1 is SEHNR, CDR2 FQNEAQ (reference sequence).

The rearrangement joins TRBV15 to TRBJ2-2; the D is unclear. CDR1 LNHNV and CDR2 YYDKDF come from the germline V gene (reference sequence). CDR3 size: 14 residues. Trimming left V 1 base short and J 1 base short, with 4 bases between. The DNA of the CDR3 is TGTGCCACCAGCAGAGCCAGGAACACCGGGGAGCTGTTTTTT. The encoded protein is CATSRARNTGELFF.

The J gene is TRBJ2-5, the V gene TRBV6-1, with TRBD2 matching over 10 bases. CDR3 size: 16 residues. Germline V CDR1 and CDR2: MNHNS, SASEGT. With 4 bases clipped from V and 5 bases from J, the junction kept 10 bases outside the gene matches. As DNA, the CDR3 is TGTGCCAGCAGTGGGAGGAGCGGGAGGGCCGAGGAGACCCAGTACTTC. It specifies CASSGRSGRAEETQYF.

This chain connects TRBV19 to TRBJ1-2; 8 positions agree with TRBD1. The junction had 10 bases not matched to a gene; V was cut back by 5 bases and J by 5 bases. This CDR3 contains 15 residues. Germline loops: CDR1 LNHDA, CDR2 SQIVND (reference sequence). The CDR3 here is CASSQAGQGIYGYTF. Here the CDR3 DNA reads TGTGCCAGTAGTCAAGCCGGACAGGGAATTTATGGCTACACCTTC.

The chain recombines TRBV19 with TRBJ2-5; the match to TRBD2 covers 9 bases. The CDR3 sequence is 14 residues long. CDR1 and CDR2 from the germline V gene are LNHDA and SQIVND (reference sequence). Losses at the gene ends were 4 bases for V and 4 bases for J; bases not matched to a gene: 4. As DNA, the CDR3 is TGTGCCAGTAGTACGGGAGCGGGAGGAGAGACCCAGTACTTC. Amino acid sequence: CASSTGAGGETQYF.

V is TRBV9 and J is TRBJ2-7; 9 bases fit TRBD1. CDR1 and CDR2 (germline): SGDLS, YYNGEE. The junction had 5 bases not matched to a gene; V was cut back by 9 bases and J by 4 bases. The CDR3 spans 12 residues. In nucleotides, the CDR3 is TGTGCCACAGGACAGGGGACGTACGAGCAGTACTTC. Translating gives CATGQGTYEQYF.

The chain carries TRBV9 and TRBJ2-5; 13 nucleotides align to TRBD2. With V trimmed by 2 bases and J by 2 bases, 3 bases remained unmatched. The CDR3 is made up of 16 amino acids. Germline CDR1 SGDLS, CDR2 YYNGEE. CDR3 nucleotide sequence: TGTGCCAGCAGCGTCGGACTAGCGGGAGTACAAGAGACCCAGTACTTC. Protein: CASSVGLAGVQETQYF.

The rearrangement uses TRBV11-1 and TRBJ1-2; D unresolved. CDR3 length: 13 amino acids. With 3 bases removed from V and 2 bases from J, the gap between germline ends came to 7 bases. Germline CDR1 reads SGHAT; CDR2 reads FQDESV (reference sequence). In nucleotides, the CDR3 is TGTGCCAGCAGCTTGGTCGAGAACTATGGCTACACCTTC. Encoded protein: CASSLVENYGYTF.

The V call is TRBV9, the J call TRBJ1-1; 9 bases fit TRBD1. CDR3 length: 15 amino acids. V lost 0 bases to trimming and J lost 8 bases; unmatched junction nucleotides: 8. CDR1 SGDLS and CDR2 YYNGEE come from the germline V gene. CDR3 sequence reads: CASSVALAGTGEAFF. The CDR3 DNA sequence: TGTGCCAGCAGCGTAGCTCTTGCCGGGACAGGGGAAGCTTTCTTT.

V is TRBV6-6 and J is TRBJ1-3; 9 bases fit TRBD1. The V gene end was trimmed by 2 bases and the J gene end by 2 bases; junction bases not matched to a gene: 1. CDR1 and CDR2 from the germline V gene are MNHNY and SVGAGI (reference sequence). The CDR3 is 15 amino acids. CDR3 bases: TGTGCCAGCAGTTACAGACAGGGGGCTGGAAACACCATATATTTT. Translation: CASSYRQGAGNTIYF.

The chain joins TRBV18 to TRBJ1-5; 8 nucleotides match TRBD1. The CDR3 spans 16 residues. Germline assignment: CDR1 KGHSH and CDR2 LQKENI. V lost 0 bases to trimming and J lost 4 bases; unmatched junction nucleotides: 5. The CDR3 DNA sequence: TGTGCCAGCTCACCACCGGGGACAGGAGTAAATCAGCCCCAGCATTTT. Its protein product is CASSPPGTGVNQPQHF.

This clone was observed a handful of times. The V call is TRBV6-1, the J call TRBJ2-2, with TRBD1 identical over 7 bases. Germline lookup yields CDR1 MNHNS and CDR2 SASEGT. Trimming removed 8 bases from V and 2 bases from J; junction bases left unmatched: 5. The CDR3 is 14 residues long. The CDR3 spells CASRGQRNTGELFF. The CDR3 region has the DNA TGTGCCAGCCGGGGACAGCGAAACACCGGGGAGCTGTTTTTT.